The rows below give T cell receptor beta chains drawn from one sample of a study of graft-versus-host responses after intestinal transplantation. No antigen has been identified for these receptors. Profiled with immunoSEQ multiplex PCR; TCRdb holds only in-frame clones, not every one. The sample records 90,000 to 100,000 clones, around 90% being singletons. Source: unstimulated CD8+ T cells sorted from spleen or lymph node cells, taken before intestinal transplant. Source of these receptors: a human donor who received an intestinal transplant. Both conserved end residues are part of each CDR3. A D gene is named only where the DNA matches it firmly. Expanded clones are given a class, and other clones once, few, many or no size at all.

J: TRBJ2-7; V: TRBV6-1; D: TRBD2; length: 15; size: -; CDR3: CASSEPSGPIYEQYF
J: TRBJ2-5; V: TRBV4-1; D: -; length: 16; size: -; CDR3: CASSQDPGAGLQTQYF
J: TRBJ2-1; V: TRBV19; D: -; length: 13; size: -; CDR3: CASMAGSYNEQFF
J: TRBJ2-5; V: TRBV15; D: -; length: 11; size: -; CDR3: CATSDRETQYF
J: TRBJ2-2; V: TRBV28; D: -; length: 14; size: -; CDR3: CASRVGQPTGELFF
J: TRBJ1-2; V: TRBV6-1; D: -; length: 13; size: -; CDR3: CASSETGNYGYTF
J: TRBJ2-1; V: TRBV5-4; D: TRBD2; length: 15; size: -; CDR3: CAGGAAGGSHNEQFF
J: TRBJ2-5; V: TRBV11-2; D: TRBD2; length: 17; size: -; CDR3: CASSLEPNGRAWETQYF
J: TRBJ1-1; V: TRBV6-1; D: TRBD1; length: 15; size: -; CDR3: CASSEVTGGNTEAFF
J: TRBJ1-1; V: TRBV4-3; D: -; length: 18; size: -; CDR3: CASSHSLAGIHSNTEAFF
J: TRBJ2-7; V: TRBV27; D: TRBD2; length: 15; size: -; CDR3: CASSSGTSGPYEQYF
J: TRBJ2-1; V: TRBV30; D: TRBD1; length: 13; size: -; CDR3: CAWSGDRGDEQFF
J: TRBJ2-3; V: TRBV30; D: -; length: 15; size: -; CDR3: CAWSVAAGGTDTQYF
J: TRBJ1-1; V: TRBV19; D: -; length: 13; size: -; CDR3: CASSTLQNAEAFF
J: TRBJ1-1; V: TRBV5-6; D: -; length: 17; size: -; CDR3: CASSLAWGPGENTEAFF
J: TRBJ1-1; V: TRBV2; D: TRBD1; length: 12; size: -; CDR3: CASSEWGQGAFF
J: TRBJ1-2; V: TRBV28; D: TRBD1; length: 17; size: -; CDR3: CASSHRDRGRGDYGYTF
J: TRBJ2-1; V: TRBV2; D: -; length: 13; size: once; CDR3: CASSLTSYNEQFF
J: TRBJ2-7; V: TRBV4-1; D: -; length: 15; size: -; CDR3: CASSLHYESSYEQYF
J: TRBJ2-7; V: TRBV5-6; D: TRBD1; length: 15; size: -; CDR3: CASSPSRQGPYEQYF
J: TRBJ2-7; V: TRBV4-3; D: TRBD1; length: 14; size: -; CDR3: CASSLGTGDHEQYF
J: TRBJ1-1; V: TRBV9; D: TRBD1; length: 15; size: -; CDR3: CASSPRTGWSTEAFF
J: TRBJ2-1; V: TRBV7-9; D: -; length: 13; size: -; CDR3: CASSLTDFNEQFF
J: TRBJ2-2; V: TRBV5-1; D: -; length: 12; size: -; CDR3: CASINSAGELFF
J: TRBJ2-3; V: TRBV2; D: TRBD2; length: 14; size: -; CDR3: CASWTSLMPDTQYF
J: TRBJ1-3; V: TRBV7-8; D: -; length: 17; size: -; CDR3: CASSLVTGPFSGNTIYF
J: TRBJ1-1; V: TRBV5-1; D: -; length: 14; size: -; CDR3: CASSLAGGNTEAFF
J: TRBJ2-5; V: TRBV25-1; D: -; length: 17; size: -; CDR3: CASSEWSGTGRGETQYF
J: TRBJ2-5; V: TRBV11-2; D: TRBD2; length: 14; size: -; CDR3: CASSYRAGEETQYF
J: TRBJ1-1; V: TRBV7-9; D: -; length: 14; size: -; CDR3: CASSRRTENTEAFF
J: TRBJ1-5; V: TRBV28; D: -; length: 15; size: -; CDR3: CASRGGDYSNQPQHF
J: TRBJ2-5; V: TRBV6-1; D: TRBD2; length: 15; size: -; CDR3: CASSVSGAGSETQYF
J: TRBJ1-2; V: TRBV6-5; D: -; length: 15; size: once; CDR3: CASSSPGEVPYGYTF
J: -; V: TRBV4-1; D: TRBD2; length: 17; size: -; CDR3: CASSHRGNSGSPNEQYF
J: TRBJ1-2; V: TRBV10-2; D: -; length: 14; size: -; CDR3: CASSVSEGSYGYTF
J: TRBJ1-4; V: TRBV21-1; D: -; length: 13; size: -; CDR3: CASSTGGDEKLFF
J: TRBJ2-1; V: TRBV19; D: TRBD2; length: 16; size: -; CDR3: CASSPRLAGVYNEQFF